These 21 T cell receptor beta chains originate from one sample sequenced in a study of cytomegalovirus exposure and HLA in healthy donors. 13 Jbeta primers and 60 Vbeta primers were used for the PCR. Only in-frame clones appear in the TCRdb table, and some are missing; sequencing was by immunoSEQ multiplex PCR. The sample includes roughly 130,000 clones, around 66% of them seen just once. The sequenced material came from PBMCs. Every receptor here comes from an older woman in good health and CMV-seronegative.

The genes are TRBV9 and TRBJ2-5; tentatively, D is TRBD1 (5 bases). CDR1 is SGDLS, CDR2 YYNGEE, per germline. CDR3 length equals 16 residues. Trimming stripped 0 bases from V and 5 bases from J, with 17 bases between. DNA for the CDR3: TGTGCCAGCAGCGTAGGAGGACACCCCGTGTCGGAGACCCAGTACTTC. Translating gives CASSVGGHPVSETQYF.

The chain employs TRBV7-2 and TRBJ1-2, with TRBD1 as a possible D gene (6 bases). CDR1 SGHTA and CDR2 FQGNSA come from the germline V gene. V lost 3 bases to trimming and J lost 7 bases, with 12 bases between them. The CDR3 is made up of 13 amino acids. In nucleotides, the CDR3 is TGTGCCAGCAGCTTGAACAGGGCGCTTGGCTACACCTTC. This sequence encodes CASSLNRALGYTF.

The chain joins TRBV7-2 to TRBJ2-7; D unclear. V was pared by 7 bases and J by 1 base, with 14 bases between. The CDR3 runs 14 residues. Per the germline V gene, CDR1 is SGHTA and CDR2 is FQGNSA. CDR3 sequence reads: CASTVPGFSYEQYF. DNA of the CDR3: TGTGCCAGCACCGTACCCGGTTTTTCCTACGAGCAGTACTTC. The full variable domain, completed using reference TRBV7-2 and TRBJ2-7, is GAGVSQSPSNKVTEKGKDVELRCDPISGHTALYWYRQSLGQGLEFLIYFQGNSAPDKSGLPSDRFSAERTGGSVSTLTIQRTQQEDSAVYLCASTVPGFSYEQYFGPGTRLTVT.

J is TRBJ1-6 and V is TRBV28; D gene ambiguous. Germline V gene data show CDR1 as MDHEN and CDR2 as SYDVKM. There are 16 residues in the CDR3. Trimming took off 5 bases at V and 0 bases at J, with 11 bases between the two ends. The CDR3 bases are TGTGCCAGCAGTCCCACTCCAAACTCCTATAATTCACCCCTCCACTTT. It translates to CASSPTPNSYNSPLHF.

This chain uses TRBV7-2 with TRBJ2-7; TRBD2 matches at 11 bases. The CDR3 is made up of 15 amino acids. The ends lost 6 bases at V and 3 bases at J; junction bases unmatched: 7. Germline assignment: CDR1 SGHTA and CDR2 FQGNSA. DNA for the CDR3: TGTGCCAGCAGATTGGGACTAGCGGTCCTCTACGAGCAGTACTTC. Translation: CASRLGLAVLYEQYF.

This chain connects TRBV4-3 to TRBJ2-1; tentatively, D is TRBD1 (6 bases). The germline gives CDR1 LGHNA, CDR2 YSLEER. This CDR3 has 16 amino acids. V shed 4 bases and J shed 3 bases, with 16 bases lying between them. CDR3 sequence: CASSPGTSINYNEQFF. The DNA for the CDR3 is TGCGCCAGCAGCCCGGGGACAAGCATAAACTACAATGAGCAGTTCTTC.

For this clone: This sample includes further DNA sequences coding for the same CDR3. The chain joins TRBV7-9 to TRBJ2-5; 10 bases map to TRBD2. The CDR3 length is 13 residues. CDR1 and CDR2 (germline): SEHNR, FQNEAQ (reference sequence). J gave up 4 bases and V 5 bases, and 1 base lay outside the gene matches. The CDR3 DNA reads TGTGCCAGCAGCCGGACTAGCGGAGAGACCCAGTACTTC. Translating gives CASSRTSGETQYF.

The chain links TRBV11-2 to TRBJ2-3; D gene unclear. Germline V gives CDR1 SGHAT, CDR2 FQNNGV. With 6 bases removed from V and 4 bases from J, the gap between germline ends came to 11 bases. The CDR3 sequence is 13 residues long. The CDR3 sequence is CASRGRVADTQYF. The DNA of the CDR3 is TGTGCCAGCAGAGGTCGGGTGGCAGATACGCAGTATTTT.

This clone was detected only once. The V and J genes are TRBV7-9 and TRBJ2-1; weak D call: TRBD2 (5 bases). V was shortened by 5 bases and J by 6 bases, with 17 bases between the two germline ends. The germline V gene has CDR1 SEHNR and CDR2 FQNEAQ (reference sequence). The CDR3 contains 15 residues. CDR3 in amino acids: CASSRMGVVGNEQFF. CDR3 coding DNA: TGTGCCAGCAGCCGAATGGGAGTAGTGGGCAATGAGCAGTTCTTC.

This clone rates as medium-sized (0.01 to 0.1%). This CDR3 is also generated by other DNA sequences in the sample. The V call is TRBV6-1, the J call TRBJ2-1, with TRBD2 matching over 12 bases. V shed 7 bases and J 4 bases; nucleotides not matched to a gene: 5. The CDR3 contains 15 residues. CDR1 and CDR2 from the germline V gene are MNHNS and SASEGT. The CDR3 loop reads CASILAGGFYNEQFF. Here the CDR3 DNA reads TGTGCCAGCATACTAGCGGGGGGATTTTACAATGAGCAGTTCTTC.

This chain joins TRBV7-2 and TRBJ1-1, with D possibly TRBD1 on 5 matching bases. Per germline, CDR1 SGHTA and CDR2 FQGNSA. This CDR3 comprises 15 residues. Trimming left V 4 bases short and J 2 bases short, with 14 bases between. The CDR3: CASSSYQGVNTEAFF. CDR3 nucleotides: TGTGCCAGCAGCTCTTACCAAGGGGTAAACACTGAAGCTTTCTTT.

CDR3 sequence: CASSQGGGRGWETQYF. Here the CDR3 DNA reads TGTGCCAGCAGCCAAGGGGGGGGGCGAGGTTGGGAGACCCAGTACTTC. The chain recombines TRBV2 with TRBJ2-5; TRBD2 might be the D (7 bases). This CDR3 spans 16 amino acids. Germline V lookup: CDR1 SNHLY, CDR2 FYNNEI. With 6 bases removed from V and 5 bases from J, the gap between germline ends came to 22 bases.

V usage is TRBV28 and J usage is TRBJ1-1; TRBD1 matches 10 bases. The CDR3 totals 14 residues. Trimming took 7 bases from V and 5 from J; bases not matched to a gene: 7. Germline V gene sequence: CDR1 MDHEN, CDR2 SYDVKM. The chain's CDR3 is CASKGQGRGTEAFF. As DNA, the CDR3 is TGTGCCAGCAAGGGACAGGGGAGGGGAACTGAAGCTTTCTTT.

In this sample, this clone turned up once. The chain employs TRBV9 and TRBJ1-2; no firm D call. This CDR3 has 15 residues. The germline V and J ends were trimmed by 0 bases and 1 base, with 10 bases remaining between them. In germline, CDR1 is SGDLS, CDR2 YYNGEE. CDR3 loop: CASSVGIGSNYGYTF. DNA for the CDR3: TGTGCCAGCAGCGTAGGTATTGGCAGTAACTATGGCTACACCTTC.

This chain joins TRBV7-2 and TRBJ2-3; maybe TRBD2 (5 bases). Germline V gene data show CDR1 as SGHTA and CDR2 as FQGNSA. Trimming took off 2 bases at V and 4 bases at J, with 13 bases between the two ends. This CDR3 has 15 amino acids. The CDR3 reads CASSLLPPGADTQYF. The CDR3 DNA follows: TGTGCCAGCAGCTTATTGCCTCCCGGGGCAGATACGCAGTATTTT.

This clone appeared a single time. The CDR3 region is CASSLGLRPEKLFF. The CDR3 nucleotides read TGTGCCAGCAGCTTGGGACTTCGTCCTGAAAAACTGTTTTTT. The gene calls are TRBV5-4 and TRBJ1-4; D unresolved. The CDR3 is 14 amino acids. V was clipped by 0 bases and J by 7 bases, with 10 bases between them. The germline gives CDR1 SGHNT, CDR2 YYREEE (reference sequence).

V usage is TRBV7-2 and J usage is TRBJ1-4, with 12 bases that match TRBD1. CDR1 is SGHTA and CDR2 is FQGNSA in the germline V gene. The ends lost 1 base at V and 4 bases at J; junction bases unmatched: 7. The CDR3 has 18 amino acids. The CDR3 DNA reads TGTGCCAGCAGCTTAGAGGGGACAGGGGGCAGAAGTAATGAAAAACTGTTTTTT. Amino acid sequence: CASSLEGTGGRSNEKLFF.

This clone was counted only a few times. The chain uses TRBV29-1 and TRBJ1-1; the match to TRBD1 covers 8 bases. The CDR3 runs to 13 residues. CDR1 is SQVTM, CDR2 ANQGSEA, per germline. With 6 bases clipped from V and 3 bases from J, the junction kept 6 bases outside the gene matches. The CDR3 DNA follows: TGCAGCGTAGCAGGGGGCTGGGACACTGAAGCTTTCTTT. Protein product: CSVAGGWDTEAFF.

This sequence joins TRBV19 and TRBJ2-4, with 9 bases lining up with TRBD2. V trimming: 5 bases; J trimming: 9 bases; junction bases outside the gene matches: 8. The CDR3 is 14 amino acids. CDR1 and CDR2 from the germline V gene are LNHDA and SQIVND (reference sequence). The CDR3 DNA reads TGTGCCAGTAGTCCGACTAGCGGCTTGGGCATTCAGTACTTC. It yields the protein CASSPTSGLGIQYF.

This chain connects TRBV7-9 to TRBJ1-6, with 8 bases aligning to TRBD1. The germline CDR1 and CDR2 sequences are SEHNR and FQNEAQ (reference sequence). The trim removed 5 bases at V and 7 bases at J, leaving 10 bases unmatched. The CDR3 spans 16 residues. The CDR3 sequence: CASSQPTGALNSPLHF. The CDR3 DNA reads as TGTGCCAGCAGCCAACCGACAGGGGCGTTGAATTCACCCCTCCACTTT.

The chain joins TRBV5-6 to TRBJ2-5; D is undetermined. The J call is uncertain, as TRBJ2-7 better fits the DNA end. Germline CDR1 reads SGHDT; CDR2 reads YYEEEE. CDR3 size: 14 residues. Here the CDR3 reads CASSLPRSSYEQYF. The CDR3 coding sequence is TGTGCCAGCAGCTTGCCGAGGAGCTCCTACGAGCAGTACTTC.